This T cell receptor (beta chain) was identified during a study of cytomegalovirus exposure and HLA in healthy donors. Study findings and constraints: Most TCR sequences were seen very rarely across donors, but some public TCRs occurred in many.

As regards this clone: Its antigen is unidentified.

V lost 4 bases and J lost 2, with 10 bases in between. CDR1 and CDR2 from the germline V gene are SGHDT and YYEEEE. The CDR3 consists of 13 residues. Both 60 Vbeta primers and 13 Jbeta primers went into the PCR. The table came from immunoSEQ multiplex PCR; TCRdb's copy has only in-frame clones and leaves some out. The profile shows approximately 59,000 clones, roughly 60% of them singletons. This sequence was found in a man younger than 45 in good health and CMV-seronegative. The rearrangement joins TRBV5-6 to TRBJ2-7; D might be TRBD1 (6 bases). The sequenced material came from PBMCs. The CDR3 DNA is TGTGCCAGCAGCCATGGACAGCCCTACGAGCAGTACTTC. It encodes CASSHGQPYEQYF.